The 17 T cell receptor beta chains given below trace back to one sample, sequenced in a study of CXCR3-negative and CXCR3-positive naive CD8 T cells. Study-wide results and caveats: Naive cells positive for CXCR3 carried more hydrophobic TRB CDR3s than CXCR3-negative ones.

Their target antigens are unknown. Libraries were UMI-labeled 5' RACE TRB cDNA. TCRdb re-called the 5' RACE reads; one entry per CDR3 protein, DNA not given. The sample includes 100,000 or so distinct CDR3 sequences. The material sequenced was naive CXCR3+ CD8+ T cells from blood. The subset here: CD45RO-CCR7+CD27+CD95- naive CD8+ T cells expressing CXCR3 (TNR3+). The receptors here all came from a human donor in good health. Some clones in this sample may be carry-over from other donors' samples.

This chain links TRBV9 with TRBJ2-1; TCRdb indicates TRBD1, and absent DNA this call remains unverified. The CDR3 loop spans 14 amino acids. Germline CDR1 SGDLS, CDR2 YYNGEE. The CDR3 protein is CASNLGAQGNEQFF. The full variable domain, in which reference TRBV9 and TRBJ2-1 provide the parts outside the CDR3, is DSGVTQTPKHLITATGQRVTLRCSPRSGDLSVYWYQQSLDQGLQFLIQYYNGEERAKGNILERFSAQQFPDLHSELNLSSLELGDSALYFCASNLGAQGNEQFFGPGTRLTVL.

The chain carries TRBV28 and TRBJ2-1; with no DNA, the TCRdb D assignment of TRBD1 cannot be verified. This CDR3 is 15 amino acids long. The germline gives CDR1 MDHEN, CDR2 SYDVKM. The CDR3 region is CASGLGPGQINEQFF. Using reference TRBV28 and TRBJ2-1 for the parts outside the CDR3, the full variable domain is DVKVTQSSRYLVKRTGEKVFLECVQDMDHENMFWYRQDPGLGLRLIYFSYDVKMKEKGDIPEGYSVSREKKERFSLILESASTNQTSMYLCASGLGPGQINEQFFGPGTRLTVL.

The gene calls are TRBV29-1 and TRBJ1-4. The CDR3 is 12 residues long. CDR1 and CDR2 (germline): SQVTM, ANQGSEA. The CDR3 protein is CSVVPAAEKLFF. The entire variable domain, with the rest obtained from reference TRBV29-1 and TRBJ1-4, is as follows: SAVISQKPSRDICQRGTSLTIQCQVDSQVTMMFWYRQQPGQSLTLIATANQGSEATYESGFVIDKFPISRPNLTFSTLTVSNMSPEDSSIYLCSVVPAAEKLFFGSGTQLSVL.

This chain uses TRBV7-9 with TRBJ2-5; the TCRdb D gene call, TRBD2, has no DNA to confirm it. CDR1 and CDR2 from the germline V gene are SEHNR and FQNEAQ (reference sequence). The CDR3 contains 17 residues. The CDR3 protein is CASSPYSGTSGGETQYF.

The gene calls are TRBV6-5 and TRBJ2-1; with no DNA, the TCRdb D assignment of TRBD1 cannot be verified. CDR1 MNHEY and CDR2 SVGAGI come from the germline V gene. The CDR3 loop spans 13 amino acids. The chain's CDR3 is CASSYQGHNEQFF.

The chain is built from TRBV29-1 and TRBJ2-7; TCRdb returns TRBD1, unconfirmable since there is no DNA. The germline gives CDR1 SQVTM, CDR2 ANQGSEA. This CDR3 is built from 13 residues. The CDR3 spells CSAGWDSGNEQYF.

The chain combines TRBV7-9 with TRBJ1-3; TCRdb calls TRBD1, which cannot be checked without DNA. Per the germline V gene, CDR1 is SEHNR and CDR2 is FQNEAQ (reference sequence). The CDR3 is made up of 16 amino acids. This CDR3 reads CASSLALTVSQDTIYF.

J is TRBJ2-3 and V is TRBV2. The germline V gene encodes CDR1 SNHLY and CDR2 FYNNEI. The CDR3 spans 15 residues. The CDR3 region is CASSDRFSSTDTQYF. Full variable domain (missing parts from reference TRBV2 and TRBJ2-3): EPEVTQTPSHQVTQMGQEVILRCVPISNHLYFYWYRQILGQKVEFLVSFYNNEISEKSEIFDDQFSVERPDGSNFTLKIRSTKLEDSAMYFCASSDRFSSTDTQYFGPGTRLTVL.

This sequence joins TRBV28 and TRBJ2-7; TCRdb indicates TRBD2, and absent DNA this call remains unverified. Germline V CDR1 and CDR2: MDHEN, SYDVKM. The CDR3 spans 15 residues. The CDR3 sequence: CASSLSDSGSYEQYF. The full variable domain, completed using reference TRBV28 and TRBJ2-7, is DVKVTQSSRYLVKRTGEKVFLECVQDMDHENMFWYRQDPGLGLRLIYFSYDVKMKEKGDIPEGYSVSREKKERFSLILESASTNQTSMYLCASSLSDSGSYEQYFGPGTRLTVT.

This chain uses TRBV12-3 or TRBV12-4 with TRBJ2-1. There are 13 residues in the CDR3. The CDR3 here is CASSLAAGNEQFF.

CDR3 sequence: CASSLDPGDEQYF. The chain carries TRBV5-1 and TRBJ2-7; TCRdb lists TRBD1, though no DNA is available to test this call. The CDR3 is 13 amino acids. The germline V gene has CDR1 SGHRS and CDR2 YFSETQ. The whole variable domain, filled in from reference TRBV5-1 and TRBJ2-7, reads KAGVTQTPRYLIKTRGQQVTLSCSPISGHRSVSWYQQTPGQGLQFLFEYFSETQRNKGNFPGRFSGRQFSNSRSEMNVSTLELGDSALYLCASSLDPGDEQYFGPGTRLTVT.

The chain has TRBV7-9 and TRBJ1-1; the D gene TCRdb calls, TRBD1, cannot be checked with no DNA. The CDR3 contains 16 residues. Germline CDR1 SEHNR, CDR2 FQNEAQ (reference sequence). CDR3 residues: CASSFPQGASDTEAFF.

The chain couples TRBV24-1 to TRBJ2-2. From germline, CDR1 is KGHDR and CDR2 SFDVKD. CDR3 length: 15 amino acids. The CDR3 spells CATSDLTQNTGELFF.

This chain links TRBV5-1 with TRBJ2-1; lacking DNA, the TRBD1 call made by TCRdb goes unchecked. The CDR3 consists of 13 residues. The germline V gene has CDR1 SGHRS and CDR2 YFSETQ. CDR3 region: CASRGVWPDEQFF.

The V and J genes are TRBV4-2 and TRBJ1-1; TCRdb's D call of TRBD1 is untestable without DNA. The germline V gene encodes CDR1 LGHNA and CDR2 YNFKEQ. CDR3 size: 14 residues. This chain's CDR3 is CASSQDPGDTEAFF.

This rearrangement joins TRBV12-3 or TRBV12-4 to TRBJ2-5. The CDR3 runs to 13 residues. The CDR3 loop reads CASSLAKQETQYF.

The rearrangement links TRBV30 to TRBJ1-1. This CDR3 is built from 11 residues. The V gene's germline CDR1 is GTSNPN and CDR2 SVGIG (reference sequence). The CDR3: CAWSVGTEAFF. The full variable domain, completed using reference TRBV30 and TRBJ1-1, is SQTIHQWPATLVQPVGSPLSLECTVEGTSNPNLYWYRQAAGRGLQLLFYSVGIGQISSEVPQNLSASRPQDRQFILSSKKLLLSDSGFYLCAWSVGTEAFFGQGTRLTVV.